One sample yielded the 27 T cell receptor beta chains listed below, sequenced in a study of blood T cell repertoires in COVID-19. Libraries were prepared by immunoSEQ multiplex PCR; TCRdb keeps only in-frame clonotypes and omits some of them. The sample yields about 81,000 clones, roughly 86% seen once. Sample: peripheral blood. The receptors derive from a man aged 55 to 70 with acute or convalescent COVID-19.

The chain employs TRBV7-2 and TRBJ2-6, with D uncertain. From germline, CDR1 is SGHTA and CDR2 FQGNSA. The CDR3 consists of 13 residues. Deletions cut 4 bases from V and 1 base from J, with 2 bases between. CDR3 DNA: TGTGCCAGCAGCTCATCTGGGGCCAACGTCCTGACTTTC. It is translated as CASSSSGANVLTF.

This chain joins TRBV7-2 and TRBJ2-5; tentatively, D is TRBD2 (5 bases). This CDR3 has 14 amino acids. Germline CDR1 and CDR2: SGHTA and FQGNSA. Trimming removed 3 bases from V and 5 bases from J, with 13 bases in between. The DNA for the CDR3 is TGTGCCAGCAGCTTCGGGAATATGTTCGAGACCCAGTACTTC. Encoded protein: CASSFGNMFETQYF.

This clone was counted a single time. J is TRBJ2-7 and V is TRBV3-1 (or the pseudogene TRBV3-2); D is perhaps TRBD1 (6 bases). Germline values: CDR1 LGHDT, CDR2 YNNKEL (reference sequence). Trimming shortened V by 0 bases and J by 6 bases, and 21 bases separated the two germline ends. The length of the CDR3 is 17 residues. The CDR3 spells CASSQDPGTRIRGEQYF. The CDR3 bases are TGTGCCAGCAGCCAAGACCCCGGGACACGGATCAGGGGCGAGCAGTACTTC.

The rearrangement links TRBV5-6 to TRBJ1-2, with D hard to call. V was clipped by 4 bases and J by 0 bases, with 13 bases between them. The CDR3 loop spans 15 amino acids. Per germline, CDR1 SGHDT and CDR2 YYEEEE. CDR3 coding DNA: TGTGCCAGCAGCCCGAGAAGGAGGACTAACTATGGCTACACCTTC. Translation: CASSPRRRTNYGYTF.

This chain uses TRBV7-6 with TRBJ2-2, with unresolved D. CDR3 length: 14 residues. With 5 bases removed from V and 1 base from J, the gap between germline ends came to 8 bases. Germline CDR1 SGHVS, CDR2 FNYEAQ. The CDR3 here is CASSPYMNTGELFF. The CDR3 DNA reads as TGTGCCAGCAGCCCGTACATGAACACCGGGGAGCTGTTTTTT. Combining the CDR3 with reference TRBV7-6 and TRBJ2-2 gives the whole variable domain GAGVSQSPRYKVTKRGQDVALRCDPISGHVSLYWYRQALGQGPEFLTYFNYEAQQDKSGLPNDRFSAERPEGSISTLTIQRTEQRDSAMYRCASSPYMNTGELFFGEGSRLTVL.

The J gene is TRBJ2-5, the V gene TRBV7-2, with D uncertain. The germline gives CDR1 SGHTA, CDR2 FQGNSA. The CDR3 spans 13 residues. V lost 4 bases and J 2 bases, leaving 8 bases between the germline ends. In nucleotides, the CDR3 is TGTGCCAGCAGCTCCCCAGTGCAAGAGACCCAGTACTTC. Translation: CASSSPVQETQYF.

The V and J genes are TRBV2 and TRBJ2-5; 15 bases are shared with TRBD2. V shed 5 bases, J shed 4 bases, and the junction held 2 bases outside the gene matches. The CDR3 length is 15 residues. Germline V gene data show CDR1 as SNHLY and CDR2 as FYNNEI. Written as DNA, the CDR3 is TGTGCCAGCAGTAGGACTAGCGGGGGGGGAGAGACCCAGTACTTC. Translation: CASSRTSGGGETQYF.

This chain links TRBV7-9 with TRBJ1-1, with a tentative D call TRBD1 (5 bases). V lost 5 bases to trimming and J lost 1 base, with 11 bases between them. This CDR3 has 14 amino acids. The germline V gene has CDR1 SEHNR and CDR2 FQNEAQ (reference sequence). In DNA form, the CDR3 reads TGTGCCAGCAGCAGACGACAGACGAACACTGAAGCTTTCTTT. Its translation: CASSRRQTNTEAFF.

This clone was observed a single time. As DNA, the CDR3 is TGTGCCAGCAGCCCCGGGACAGACTATGGCTACACCTTC. Encoded protein: CASSPGTDYGYTF. The chain links TRBV28 to TRBJ1-2, with TRBD1 identical over 7 bases. The V segment lost 6 bases and the J segment 3 bases; nucleotides outside the gene matches: 4. CDR3 length equals 13 residues. The V gene's germline CDR1 is MDHEN and CDR2 SYDVKM.

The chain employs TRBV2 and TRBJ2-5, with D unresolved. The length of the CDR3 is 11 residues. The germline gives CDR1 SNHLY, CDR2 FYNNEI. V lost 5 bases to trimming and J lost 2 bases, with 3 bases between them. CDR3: CASSPQETQYF. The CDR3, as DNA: TGTGCCAGCAGTCCACAAGAGACCCAGTACTTC.

CDR3 bases: TGTGCCAGCACCTTACAGGGTCAGGGCTACACCTTC. This sequence encodes CASTLQGQGYTF. The chain is built from TRBV28 and TRBJ1-2; a possible D gene is TRBD1 (6 bases). CDR3 length equals 12 residues. Germline V gene sequence: CDR1 MDHEN, CDR2 SYDVKM. Trimming left V 7 bases short and J 8 bases short, with 14 bases between.

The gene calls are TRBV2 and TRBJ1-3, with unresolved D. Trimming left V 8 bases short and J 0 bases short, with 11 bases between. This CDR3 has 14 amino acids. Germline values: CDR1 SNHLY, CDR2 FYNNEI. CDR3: CASVRVLSGNTIYF. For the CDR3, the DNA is TGTGCCAGCGTCCGGGTCCTCTCTGGAAACACCATATATTTT.

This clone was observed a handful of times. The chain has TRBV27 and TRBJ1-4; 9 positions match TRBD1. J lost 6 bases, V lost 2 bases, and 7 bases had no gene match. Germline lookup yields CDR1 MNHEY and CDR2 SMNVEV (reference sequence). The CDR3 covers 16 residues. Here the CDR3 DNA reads TGTGCCAGCAGTTTAACGCCGACAGGGGGGGATGAAAAACTGTTTTTT. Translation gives CASSLTPTGGDEKLFF.

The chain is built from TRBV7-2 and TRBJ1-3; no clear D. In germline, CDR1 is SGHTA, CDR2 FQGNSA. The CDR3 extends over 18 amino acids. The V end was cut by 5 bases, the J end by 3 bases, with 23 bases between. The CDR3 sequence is CASSTPPGATTDGNTIYF. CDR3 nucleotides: TGTGCCAGCAGCACCCCTCCGGGAGCAACAACCGATGGAAACACCATATATTTT.

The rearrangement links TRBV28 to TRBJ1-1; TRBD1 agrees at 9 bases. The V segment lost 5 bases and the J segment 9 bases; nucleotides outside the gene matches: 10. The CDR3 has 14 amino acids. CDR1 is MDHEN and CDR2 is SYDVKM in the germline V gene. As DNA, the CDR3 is TGTGCCAGCAGTCCCAGGGGACAGGGTCGGAAAGCTTTCTTT. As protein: CASSPRGQGRKAFF.

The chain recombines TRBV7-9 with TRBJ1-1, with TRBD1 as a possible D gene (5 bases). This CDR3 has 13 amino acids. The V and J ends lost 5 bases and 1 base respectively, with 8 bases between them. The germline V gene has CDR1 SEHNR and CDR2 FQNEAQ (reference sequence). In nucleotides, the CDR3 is TGTGCCAGCAGCCAAGGACAGAACACTGAAGCTTTCTTT. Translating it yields CASSQGQNTEAFF.

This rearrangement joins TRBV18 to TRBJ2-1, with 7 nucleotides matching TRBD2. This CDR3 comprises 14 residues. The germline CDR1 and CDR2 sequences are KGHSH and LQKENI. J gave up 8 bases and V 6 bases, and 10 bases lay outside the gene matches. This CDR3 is CASSPVGRGYEQFF. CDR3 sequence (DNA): TGTGCCAGCTCCCCGGTTGGGCGGGGGTATGAGCAGTTCTTC.

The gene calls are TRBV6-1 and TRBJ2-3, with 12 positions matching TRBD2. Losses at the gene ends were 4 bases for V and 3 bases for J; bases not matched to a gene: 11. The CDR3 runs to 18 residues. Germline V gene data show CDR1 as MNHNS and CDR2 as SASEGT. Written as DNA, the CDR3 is TGTGCCAGCAGTGCCTATCCCCTAGCGGGAGGGGAAACAGATACGCAGTATTTT. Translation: CASSAYPLAGGETDTQYF.

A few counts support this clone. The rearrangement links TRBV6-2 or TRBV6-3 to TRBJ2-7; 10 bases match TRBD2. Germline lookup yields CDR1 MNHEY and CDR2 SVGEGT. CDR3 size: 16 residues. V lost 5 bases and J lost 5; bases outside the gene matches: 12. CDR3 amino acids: CASSRSSGSGSNEQYF. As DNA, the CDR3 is TGTGCCAGCAGTAGATCTAGCGGGAGCGGGTCCAACGAGCAGTACTTC.

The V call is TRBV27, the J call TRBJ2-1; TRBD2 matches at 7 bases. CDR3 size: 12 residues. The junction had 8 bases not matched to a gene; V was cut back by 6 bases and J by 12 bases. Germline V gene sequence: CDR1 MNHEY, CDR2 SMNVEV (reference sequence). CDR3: CASSRLAEGQFF. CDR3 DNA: TGTGCCAGCAGCCGTCTAGCGGAAGGGCAGTTCTTC.

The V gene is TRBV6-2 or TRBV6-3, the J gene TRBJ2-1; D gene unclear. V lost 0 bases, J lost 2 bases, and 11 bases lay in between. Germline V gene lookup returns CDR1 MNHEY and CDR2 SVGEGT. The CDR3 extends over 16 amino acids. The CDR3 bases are TGTGCCAGCAGTTACTCCTGGCCTCCAACCTACAATGAGCAGTTCTTC. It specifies CASSYSWPPTYNEQFF.

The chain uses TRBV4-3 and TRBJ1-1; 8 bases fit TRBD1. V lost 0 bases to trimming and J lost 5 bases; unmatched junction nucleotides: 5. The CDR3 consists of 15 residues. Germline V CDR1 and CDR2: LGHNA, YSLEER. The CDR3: CASSQEQGARTEAFF. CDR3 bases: TGCGCCAGCAGCCAAGAGCAGGGGGCGAGGACTGAAGCTTTCTTT.

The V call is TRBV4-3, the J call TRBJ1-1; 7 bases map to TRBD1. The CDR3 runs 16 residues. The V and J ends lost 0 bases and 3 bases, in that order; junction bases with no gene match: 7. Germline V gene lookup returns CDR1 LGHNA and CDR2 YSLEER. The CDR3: CASSQEGQRKYTEAFF. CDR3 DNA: TGCGCCAGCAGCCAAGAGGGACAGCGGAAGTACACTGAAGCTTTCTTT.

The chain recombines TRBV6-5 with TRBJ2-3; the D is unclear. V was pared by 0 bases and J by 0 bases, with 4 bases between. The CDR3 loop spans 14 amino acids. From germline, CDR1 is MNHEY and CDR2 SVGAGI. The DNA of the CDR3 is TGTGCCAGCAGTTACTCCCCTAGCACAGATACGCAGTATTTT. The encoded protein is CASSYSPSTDTQYF.

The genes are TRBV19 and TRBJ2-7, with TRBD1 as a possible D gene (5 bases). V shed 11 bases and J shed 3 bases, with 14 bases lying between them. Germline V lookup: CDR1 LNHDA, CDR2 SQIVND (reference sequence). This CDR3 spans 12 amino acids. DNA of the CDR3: TGTGCCGTCCCCGGCCAGGGCTACGAGCAGTACTTC. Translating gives CAVPGQGYEQYF.

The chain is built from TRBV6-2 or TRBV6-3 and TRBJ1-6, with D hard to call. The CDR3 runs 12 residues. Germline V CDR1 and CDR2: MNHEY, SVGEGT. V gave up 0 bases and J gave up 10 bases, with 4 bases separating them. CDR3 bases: TGTGCCAGCAGTTACTCGACATCACCCCTCCACTTT. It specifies CASSYSTSPLHF.

CDR3 residues: CATSRGGGQGYKLFF. Here the CDR3 DNA reads TGTGCCACCAGCCGAGGGGGGGGACAGGGATATAAACTGTTTTTT. The chain couples TRBV15 to TRBJ1-4; TRBD1 matches at 9 bases. The ends lost 5 bases at V and 11 bases at J; junction bases unmatched: 12. The germline CDR1 and CDR2 sequences are LNHNV and YYDKDF (reference sequence). CDR3 length: 15 residues.